Each of the 25 T cell receptor beta chains below was sequenced from the same sample in a study of blood T cell repertoires in COVID-19. Using immunoSEQ multiplex PCR, the repertoire was profiled, and TCRdb retains in-frame clones only, with some absent. Among about 110,000 clones listed, 71% were seen once. Source material: peripheral blood. The receptors here all came from a woman in her 40s with acute or convalescent COVID-19.

The chain couples TRBV7-6 to TRBJ2-7; 7 bases align to TRBD1. V dropped 3 bases and J dropped 3; count of bases not matched to a gene: 11. The length of the CDR3 is 16 residues. Looked up from germline, CDR1 is SGHVS and CDR2 is FNYEAQ. CDR3 in DNA: TGTGCCAGCAGCTTTTTCTTCTACCGGGACAGCTACGAGCAGTACTTC. Residues: CASSFFFYRDSYEQYF.

This clone was observed many times. This chain joins TRBV7-9 and TRBJ2-3, with TRBD2 matching over 8 bases. The CDR3 loop spans 17 amino acids. Germline values: CDR1 SEHNR, CDR2 FQNEAQ (reference sequence). V lost 3 bases, J lost 2 bases, and 10 bases stayed unmatched. The CDR3 DNA reads as TGTGCCAGCAGCTTCCGGACAACGGGACTAGTCACAGATACGCAGTATTTT. Translation gives CASSFRTTGLVTDTQYF.

The CDR3 DNA is TGCAGTGCTAGAGACGCCGCGGGCTACACCTTC. Amino acids: CSARDAAGYTF. The chain links TRBV20-1 to TRBJ1-2; D gene ambiguous. CDR3 size: 11 residues. V was shortened by 0 bases and J by 8 bases, with 7 bases between the two germline ends. In germline, CDR1 is DFQATT, CDR2 SNEGSKA (reference sequence).

This clone appeared a single time. The rearrangement joins TRBV5-5 to TRBJ2-5; 12 bases are a match to TRBD2. V lost 0 bases to trimming and J lost 0 bases; unmatched junction nucleotides: 3. This CDR3 is built from 17 residues. The V gene's germline CDR1 is SGHKS and CDR2 YYEKEE (reference sequence). CDR3 loop: CASSLALAGGDQETQYF. As DNA, the CDR3 is TGTGCCAGCAGCTTGGCCCTAGCGGGGGGGGACCAAGAGACCCAGTACTTC.

This clone showed up just a few times. J is TRBJ2-5 and V is TRBV3-1 (or the pseudogene TRBV3-2); no clear D gene. The CDR3 covers 13 residues. V lost 5 bases and J lost 5, with 12 bases in between. Germline-derived CDR1 and CDR2 are LGHDT and YNNKEL (reference sequence). The CDR3 sequence: CASSRGPSETQYF. The CDR3 region has the DNA TGTGCCAGCAGCAGAGGTCCCAGTGAGACCCAGTACTTC.

The chain has TRBV7-9 and TRBJ1-1; maybe TRBD1 (5 bases). Germline V gene sequence: CDR1 SEHNR, CDR2 FQNEAQ (reference sequence). Between the trimmed V and J ends, which lost 4 bases and 10 bases, there was a span of 10 bases. This CDR3 contains 11 residues. The CDR3 DNA reads TGTGCCAGCAGCTCCAGGGTAGCAGCTTTCTTT. It is translated as CASSSRVAAFF.

This clone was seen a single time. The chain is built from TRBV5-1 and TRBJ1-6; a possible D gene is TRBD1 (6 bases). CDR3 length: 16 amino acids. CDR1 is SGHRS and CDR2 is YFSETQ in the germline V gene. Trimming left V 0 bases short and J 5 bases short, with 12 bases between. The DNA of the CDR3 is TGCGCCAGCAGCTTGGGGCCAGGGGCTCATAATTCACCCCTCCACTTT. The encoded protein is CASSLGPGAHNSPLHF.

There are a few counts of this clone. The rearrangement joins TRBV6-1 to TRBJ2-1; 8 bases align to TRBD2. The CDR3 runs to 16 residues. J lost 14 bases, V lost 0 bases, and 15 bases had no gene match. Germline V CDR1 and CDR2: MNHNS, SASEGT. CDR3 sequence (DNA): TGTGCCAGCAGTGAAGCCGAGGGGTCAACTACCGGGGGGGAGTTCTTC. Encoded protein: CASSEAEGSTTGGEFF.

Points on this clone: Other DNA sequences in this specimen translate into the identical CDR3. This sequence joins TRBV19 and TRBJ2-1; 14 bases are a match to TRBD2. The CDR3 extends over 15 amino acids. The germline V gene has CDR1 LNHDA and CDR2 SQIVND (reference sequence). V trimming: 5 bases; J trimming: 4 bases; junction bases outside the gene matches: 1. The CDR3: CASSRLAGGYNEQFF. The CDR3 region has the DNA TGTGCCAGTAGTCGACTAGCGGGGGGGTACAATGAGCAGTTCTTC.

The V call is TRBV3-1 (or the pseudogene TRBV3-2), the J call TRBJ1-2; D gene ambiguous. CDR3 size: 15 residues. The germline V gene has CDR1 LGHDT and CDR2 YNNKEL (reference sequence). Trimming removed 4 bases at V and 3 bases at J, with 15 bases between. The CDR3 sequence: CASSPPQYYYYGYTF. The CDR3 DNA reads TGTGCCAGCAGCCCCCCGCAGTACTACTACTATGGCTACACCTTC.

The J gene is TRBJ1-2, the V gene TRBV7-9; 7 bases map to TRBD1. Germline V gives CDR1 SEHNR, CDR2 FQNEAQ (reference sequence). This CDR3 spans 13 amino acids. The trim removed 3 bases at V and 6 bases at J, leaving 4 bases unmatched. The CDR3 protein is CASSFLTGHGYTF. Written as DNA, the CDR3 is TGTGCCAGCAGCTTTTTGACAGGGCATGGCTACACCTTC. The full variable domain, its missing parts supplied by reference TRBV7-9 and TRBJ1-2, is DTGVSQNPRHKITKRGQNVTFRCDPISEHNRLYWYRQTLGQGPEFLTYFQNEAQLEKSRLLSDRFSAERPKGSFSTLEIQRTEQGDSAMYLCASSFLTGHGYTFGSGTRLTVV.

The rearrangement links TRBV19 to TRBJ1-1; TRBD1 is a possible D gene (5 bases). The germline V gene has CDR1 LNHDA and CDR2 SQIVND (reference sequence). There are 15 residues in the CDR3. V was clipped by 7 bases and J by 0 bases, with 15 bases between them. The CDR3 sequence is CASKSQGSLNTEAFF. The CDR3, as DNA: TGTGCCAGTAAAAGTCAGGGAAGCCTGAACACTGAAGCTTTCTTT.

The chain links TRBV28 to TRBJ2-7; TRBD1 aligns across 7 bases. The CDR3 runs to 15 residues. The junction had 10 bases not matched to a gene; V was cut back by 4 bases and J by 4 bases. Germline assignment: CDR1 MDHEN and CDR2 SYDVKM. CDR3 in amino acids: CASSSSPGQNYEQYF. CDR3 nucleotide sequence: TGTGCCAGCAGTTCCAGCCCGGGACAGAATTACGAGCAGTACTTC.

This clone showed up just a few times. The chain joins TRBV28 to TRBJ1-4; D may be TRBD1 (5 bases). This CDR3 comprises 15 residues. V was clipped by 6 bases and J by 5 bases, with 16 bases between them. Germline CDR1 is MDHEN and CDR2 is SYDVKM. The CDR3 nucleotides read TGTGCCAGCAGCCCCTTGGGACTTACGAATGAAAAACTGTTTTTT. As protein: CASSPLGLTNEKLFF. Drawing the rest from reference TRBV28 and TRBJ1-4, the complete variable domain is DVKVTQSSRYLVKRTGEKVFLECVQDMDHENMFWYRQDPGLGLRLIYFSYDVKMKEKGDIPEGYSVSREKKERFSLILESASTNQTSMYLCASSPLGLTNEKLFFGSGTQLSVL.

The V and J genes are TRBV6-5 and TRBJ2-3; maybe TRBD1 (5 bases). The CDR3 loop spans 15 amino acids. Trimming removed 5 bases at V and 0 bases at J, with 12 bases between. Germline values: CDR1 MNHEY, CDR2 SVGAGI. CDR3 region: CASSHRFSSTDTQYF. The CDR3 DNA is TGTGCCAGCAGTCACAGGTTTTCTAGCACAGATACGCAGTATTTT.

This clone occurred once. V usage is TRBV7-3 and J usage is TRBJ2-7; 13 bases are a match to TRBD2. Germline CDR1 reads SGHTA; CDR2 reads FQGTGA. The CDR3 contains 14 residues. The J segment lost 9 bases and the V segment lost 5 bases, leaving 7 bases of the junction unmatched. The chain's CDR3 is CASSEGLAGSVQYF. CDR3 in DNA: TGTGCCAGCAGCGAGGGACTAGCGGGGTCCGTGCAGTACTTC.

V usage is TRBV10-3 and J usage is TRBJ1-2; 8 bases are a match to TRBD1. The junction had 4 bases not matched to a gene; V was cut back by 2 bases and J by 2 bases. Germline V gene sequence: CDR1 ENHRY, CDR2 SYGVKD. The CDR3 length is 15 residues. CDR3 nucleotide sequence: TGTGCCATCAGTGAGGGGACAGGCCGGAACTATGGCTACACCTTC. It encodes CAISEGTGRNYGYTF.

The chain carries TRBV18 and TRBJ2-1; maybe TRBD1 (5 bases). V was pared by 2 bases and J by 7 bases, with 12 bases between. The CDR3 spans 14 residues. Germline V gene data show CDR1 as KGHSH and CDR2 as LQKENI. CDR3 DNA: TGTGCCAGCTCACCAAGCAGGGTGGCGAATGAGCAGTTCTTC. This sequence encodes CASSPSRVANEQFF. Variable domain in full (rest from reference TRBV18 and TRBJ2-1): NAGVMQNPRHLVRRRGQEARLRCSPMKGHSHVYWYRQLPEEGLKFMVYLQKENIIDESGMPKERFSAEFPKEGPSILRIQQVVRGDSAAYFCASSPSRVANEQFFGPGTRLTVL.

The V gene is TRBV29-1, the J gene TRBJ2-3; the match to TRBD1 covers 7 bases. V dropped 4 bases and J dropped 3; count of bases not matched to a gene: 7. Germline CDR1 and CDR2: SQVTM and ANQGSEA. The CDR3 is 14 residues long. CDR3 DNA: TGCAGCGTTGGGGCCGAGACAGGGACAGATACGCAGTATTTT. This translates into CSVGAETGTDTQYF.

The count of this clone is one. The rearrangement uses TRBV11-2 and TRBJ1-6, with D perhaps TRBD1 (6 bases). V was cut by 2 bases and J by 8 bases, with 16 bases left in between. The germline CDR1 and CDR2 sequences are SGHAT and FQNNGV. CDR3 length equals 16 residues. The CDR3 protein is CASSLTGGAVDSPLHF. In DNA form, the CDR3 reads TGTGCCAGCAGCTTAACGGGGGGCGCCGTCGATTCACCCCTCCACTTT.

J is TRBJ2-7 and V is TRBV20-1; no clear D gene. Germline V gene sequence: CDR1 DFQATT, CDR2 SNEGSKA (reference sequence). V shed 3 bases and J shed 2 bases, with 5 bases lying between them. This CDR3 spans 11 amino acids. CDR3 nucleotides: TGCAGTGCTAGTGACGCCTACGAGCAGTACTTC. It encodes CSASDAYEQYF.

This rearrangement joins TRBV7-9 to TRBJ1-2, with 8 bases fitting TRBD1. CDR3 length: 16 amino acids. J lost 2 bases, V lost 7 bases, and 12 bases had no gene match. Germline lookup yields CDR1 SEHNR and CDR2 FQNEAQ (reference sequence). CDR3 residues: CASTPFGQGGNYGYTF. The CDR3 DNA reads as TGTGCCAGCACCCCATTTGGACAGGGTGGAAACTATGGCTACACCTTC. The full variable domain, its missing parts supplied by reference TRBV7-9 and TRBJ1-2, is DTGVSQNPRHKITKRGQNVTFRCDPISEHNRLYWYRQTLGQGPEFLTYFQNEAQLEKSRLLSDRFSAERPKGSFSTLEIQRTEQGDSAMYLCASTPFGQGGNYGYTFGSGTRLTVV.

J is TRBJ2-5 and V is TRBV2; D perhaps matches TRBD2 (6 bases). The CDR3 sequence is 14 residues long. The V gene lost 6 bases and the J gene lost 5 bases, with 16 bases spanning the gap. Per the germline V gene, CDR1 is SNHLY and CDR2 is FYNNEI. In nucleotides, the CDR3 is TGTGCCAGCAGAGCAGGGACCGGAGGGGAGACCCAGTACTTC. It translates to CASRAGTGGETQYF.

The chain couples TRBV9 to TRBJ2-2, with D unclear. This CDR3 is built from 15 residues. From germline, CDR1 is SGDLS and CDR2 YYNGEE. Deletions cut 0 bases from V and 7 bases from J, with 13 bases between. The CDR3 reads CASSVDDSYSGELFF. The DNA for the CDR3 is TGTGCCAGCAGCGTAGATGATAGTTATAGCGGGGAGCTGTTTTTT.

The gene calls are TRBV6-5 and TRBJ1-2; 9 bases line up with TRBD1. J gave up 4 bases and V 6 bases, and 3 bases lay outside the gene matches. This CDR3 comprises 13 residues. Germline lookup yields CDR1 MNHEY and CDR2 SVGAGI. In DNA, the CDR3 is TGTGCCAGCAGGCGACAGGGGGGCTATGGCTACACCTTC. Translated: CASRRQGGYGYTF.